The 20 T cell receptor beta chains below all came from one sample that was sequenced in a study of blood T cell repertoires in COVID-19. Produced via immunoSEQ multiplex PCR; TCRdb's table is partial and in-frame only. The sample shows around 36,000 clones, 75% to 90% of them seen only once. Sequenced: peripheral blood. These receptors were taken from a man aged 60 to 75 with acute or convalescent COVID-19.

The chain uses TRBV5-4 and TRBJ2-3; TRBD1 aligns across 9 bases. There are 14 residues in the CDR3. Trimming removed 4 bases from V and 3 bases from J; junction bases left unmatched: 3. Germline V CDR1 and CDR2: SGHNT, YYREEE (reference sequence). CDR3: CASSTDRGTDTQYF. The CDR3 bases are TGTGCCAGCAGCACGGACAGGGGAACAGATACGCAGTATTTT.

V gene TRBV5-1 combines with J gene TRBJ2-7, with a tentative D call TRBD1 (6 bases). CDR1 is SGHRS, CDR2 YFSETQ, per germline. V was cut by 7 bases and J by 1 base, with 12 bases left in between. CDR3 length: 13 residues. In nucleotides, the CDR3 is TGCGCCAGCCAACAGGGTTCATCCTACGAGCAGTACTTC. It is translated as CASQQGSSYEQYF.

This chain joins TRBV2 and TRBJ2-1, with D tentatively TRBD1 (6 bases). V gave up 11 bases and J gave up 7 bases, with 21 bases separating them. The CDR3 is 14 amino acids. Germline assignment: CDR1 SNHLY and CDR2 FYNNEI. The DNA of the CDR3 is TGTGCCTCTCTCCGGGACACCTTACGGAATGAGCAGTTCTTC. As protein: CASLRDTLRNEQFF.

The rearrangement uses TRBV7-3 and TRBJ2-5, with D possibly matching TRBD2 (6 bases). CDR3 size: 14 residues. Trimming took off 2 bases at V and 5 bases at J, with 12 bases between the two ends. Germline V gene data show CDR1 as SGHTA and CDR2 as FQGTGA. The CDR3 DNA sequence: TGTGCCAGCAGCTTAGGCGGGGCCGTGGAGACCCAGTACTTC. Encoded protein: CASSLGGAVETQYF.

V and J are TRBV11-2 and TRBJ1-1, with unresolved D. V lost 11 bases to trimming and J lost 3 bases, with 10 bases between them. The CDR3 is made up of 11 amino acids. Per germline, CDR1 SGHAT and CDR2 FQNNGV. The CDR3 spells CAFISDTEAFF. CDR3 nucleotide sequence: TGTGCCTTCATAAGCGACACTGAAGCTTTCTTT.

The chain has TRBV10-3 and TRBJ2-3; D ambiguous. Trimming removed 3 bases at V and 0 bases at J, with 7 bases between. Germline CDR1 is ENHRY and CDR2 is SYGVKD. The CDR3 consists of 14 residues. The CDR3 nucleotides are TGTGCCATCAGTGACGCAGGTAGCACAGATACGCAGTATTTT. Protein sequence: CAISDAGSTDTQYF.

This clone is deemed medium-sized (0.01 to 0.1%). The V gene is TRBV19, the J gene TRBJ2-1; TRBD2 agrees at 10 bases. Germline CDR1 is LNHDA and CDR2 is SQIVND (reference sequence). The ends lost 5 bases at V and 8 bases at J; junction bases unmatched: 12. The CDR3 loop spans 16 amino acids. In nucleotides, the CDR3 is TGTGCCAGTAGTCCCCTCGGGCTAGCGGGAGTAGATGAGCAGTTCTTC. It codes for CASSPLGLAGVDEQFF.

The rearrangement joins TRBV3-1 (or the pseudogene TRBV3-2) to TRBJ1-5; the D is unclear. Trimming stripped 0 bases from V and 3 bases from J, with 12 bases between. Germline V gene sequence: CDR1 LGHDT, CDR2 YNNKEL (reference sequence). The CDR3 is made up of 16 amino acids. The CDR3 DNA reads as TGTGCCAGCAGCCAAGATCGACTGTTACTCAATCAGCCCCAGCATTTT. Protein product: CASSQDRLLLNQPQHF.

The chain combines TRBV30 with TRBJ1-1; D is perhaps TRBD1 (6 bases). Looked up from germline, CDR1 is GTSNPN and CDR2 is SVGIG (reference sequence). CDR3 length equals 16 residues. The V end was cut by 2 bases, the J end by 1 base, with 17 bases between. The CDR3 loop reads CAWSQKTGTPNTEAFF. CDR3 nucleotide sequence: TGTGCCTGGAGTCAAAAGACCGGGACACCGAACACTGAAGCTTTCTTT.

The chain is built from TRBV2 and TRBJ1-1; 11 nucleotides agree with TRBD1. The CDR3 has 14 residues. Germline V gives CDR1 SNHLY, CDR2 FYNNEI. After removal of 8 bases from V and 3 bases from J, the junction contained 5 bases not matched to a gene. The CDR3 DNA is TGTGCCAGCGTAGGACAGGGGGCCGACACTGAAGCTTTCTTT. Amino acid sequence: CASVGQGADTEAFF.

This clone showed up just once. V gene TRBV7-6 combines with J gene TRBJ2-7, with TRBD2 identical over 9 bases. With 5 bases clipped from V and 1 base from J, the junction kept 12 bases outside the gene matches. Germline V gene data show CDR1 as SGHVS and CDR2 as FNYEAQ. The CDR3 consists of 17 residues. In DNA form, the CDR3 reads TGTGCCAGCAGCCGGGGAGCGGGGGGTGGAAGTTCCTACGAGCAGTACTTC. Protein sequence: CASSRGAGGGSSYEQYF.

This chain uses TRBV6-5 with TRBJ2-3; TRBD2 aligns across 8 bases. CDR1 MNHEY and CDR2 SVGAGI come from the germline V gene. This CDR3 is 15 amino acids long. The V segment lost 5 bases and the J segment 7 bases; nucleotides outside the gene matches: 11. The CDR3 protein is CASSQLAGGFNTQYF. Written as DNA, the CDR3 is TGTGCCAGCAGTCAGTTGGCGGGGGGCTTCAATACGCAGTATTTT.

The chain employs TRBV5-1 and TRBJ2-5, with a possible D match to TRBD2 (6 bases). The CDR3 runs 14 residues. The V end was cut by 4 bases, the J end by 5 bases, with 15 bases between. In germline, CDR1 is SGHRS, CDR2 YFSETQ. DNA of the CDR3: TGCGCCAGCAGCCCCCCTGCGGGACCGGAGACCCAGTACTTC. This translates into CASSPPAGPETQYF. The full variable domain, with the rest looked up from reference TRBV5-1 and TRBJ2-5, is KAGVTQTPRYLIKTRGQQVTLSCSPISGHRSVSWYQQTPGQGLQFLFEYFSETQRNKGNFPGRFSGRQFSNSRSEMNVSTLELGDSALYLCASSPPAGPETQYFGPGTRLLVL.

This clone was recorded only once. CDR3 sequence: CASSLVERGTGDYNEQFF. The CDR3 DNA follows: TGTGCCAGCAGCTTAGTCGAACGGGGAACTGGGGACTACAATGAGCAGTTCTTC. The chain joins TRBV7-9 to TRBJ2-1, with D tentatively TRBD2 (5 bases). Germline assignment: CDR1 SEHNR and CDR2 FQNEAQ (reference sequence). The CDR3 loop spans 18 amino acids. The V end was cut by 1 base, the J end by 3 bases, with 19 bases between.

The genes are TRBV30 and TRBJ2-5; D gene ambiguous. The CDR3 runs 12 residues. In germline, CDR1 is GTSNPN, CDR2 SVGIG (reference sequence). The V end was cut by 0 bases, the J end by 6 bases, with 8 bases between. This CDR3 reads CAWSVLLQTQYF. The DNA for the CDR3 is TGTGCCTGGAGTGTACTCCTGCAGACCCAGTACTTC.

This chain joins TRBV28 and TRBJ2-5; possible D gene TRBD2, 6 bases. V gave up 6 bases and J gave up 5 bases, with 19 bases separating them. Germline V gives CDR1 MDHEN, CDR2 SYDVKM. This CDR3 is built from 15 residues. The CDR3, as DNA: TGTGCCAGCAGCCCCTGGGGACTGAGGTCGGAGACCCAGTACTTC. It specifies CASSPWGLRSETQYF.

This clone was found once. The chain employs TRBV7-2 and TRBJ1-6; perhaps TRBD1 as D (5 bases). From germline, CDR1 is SGHTA and CDR2 FQGNSA. The V and J ends lost 5 bases and 7 bases respectively, with 9 bases between them. This CDR3 contains 13 residues. Written as DNA, the CDR3 is TGTGCCAGCAGCCATGGACAAAATTCACCCCTCCACTTT. It codes for CASSHGQNSPLHF.

The rearrangement uses TRBV7-2 and TRBJ2-1; D might be TRBD2 (7 bases). The V gene lost 6 bases and the J gene lost 7 bases, with 28 bases spanning the gap. Germline V gene lookup returns CDR1 SGHTA and CDR2 FQGNSA. This CDR3 comprises 18 residues. The CDR3 region is CASRGAHSAGVRGNEQFF. The CDR3 nucleotides read TGTGCCAGCAGGGGGGCCCATAGCGCGGGAGTGAGGGGGAATGAGCAGTTCTTC.

The gene calls are TRBV28 and TRBJ2-3, with TRBD1 as a possible D gene (6 bases). Germline CDR1 reads MDHEN; CDR2 reads SYDVKM. Trimming took off 2 bases at V and 1 base at J, with 10 bases between the two ends. The CDR3 is 15 amino acids. This CDR3 is CASSLRGWGTDTQYF. CDR3 coding DNA: TGTGCCAGCAGTTTAAGGGGGTGGGGCACAGATACGCAGTATTTT.

This chain links TRBV7-2 with TRBJ2-7; TRBD1 might be the D (5 bases). Per the germline V gene, CDR1 is SGHTA and CDR2 is FQGNSA. This CDR3 spans 12 amino acids. V was cut by 5 bases and J by 3 bases, with 8 bases left in between. The CDR3 region has the DNA TGTGCCAGCAGCCGCAGGGACTACGAGCAGTACTTC. It is translated as CASSRRDYEQYF.